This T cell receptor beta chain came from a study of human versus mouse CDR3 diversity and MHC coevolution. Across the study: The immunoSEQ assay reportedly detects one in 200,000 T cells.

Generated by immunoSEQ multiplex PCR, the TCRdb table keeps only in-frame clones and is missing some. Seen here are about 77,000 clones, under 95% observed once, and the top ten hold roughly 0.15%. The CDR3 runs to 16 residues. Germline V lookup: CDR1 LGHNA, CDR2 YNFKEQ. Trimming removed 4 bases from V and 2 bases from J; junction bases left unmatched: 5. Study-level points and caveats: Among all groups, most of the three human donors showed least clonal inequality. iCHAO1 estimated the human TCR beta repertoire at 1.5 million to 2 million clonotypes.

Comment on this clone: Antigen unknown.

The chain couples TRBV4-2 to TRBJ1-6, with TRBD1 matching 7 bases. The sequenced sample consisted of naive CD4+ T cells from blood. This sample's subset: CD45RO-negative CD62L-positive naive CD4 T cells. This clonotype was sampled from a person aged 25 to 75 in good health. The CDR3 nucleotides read TGTGCCAGCAGCCCCTCAGGACAGGCCTATAATTCACCCCTCCACTTT. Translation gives CASSPSGQAYNSPLHF.